The 27 T cell receptor beta chains reported below all come from one sample, sequenced in a study of T cell changes during pregnancy in multiple sclerosis (dated by TCRdb to about 2019). Library creation used the immunoSEQ multiplex PCR assay. The immuneACCESS repertoire file appears here via TCRdb, limited to in-frame rearrangements. These files lack a portion of the clones; in checked studies, under half of the deficit traces to unresolved V genes, and the cause of the others is not known. The sample table holds roughly 56,000 clones, of which 91% were seen once. The ten largest clones represent about 0.5% of the sample. The sample was CD4+ T cells from peripheral blood mononuclear cells, taken after pregnancy. The receptor set was obtained from a female donor in good health, enrolled as a control in a pregnancy study.

This clone was observed once. The chain uses TRBV5-1 and TRBJ2-7, with 7 bases matching TRBD1. The CDR3 sequence is 14 residues long. Germline lookup yields CDR1 SGHRS and CDR2 YFSETQ. Unmatched junction bases numbered 7, after V lost 4 bases and J lost 3 bases. The CDR3 coding sequence is TGCGCCAGCAGCCGCGGACAGGCCAGCTACGAGCAGTACTTC. Protein sequence: CASSRGQASYEQYF.

The J gene is TRBJ1-5, the V gene TRBV27, with D possibly being TRBD1 (6 bases). Trimming cost V 6 bases and J 5 bases, with 17 bases left between them. The CDR3 contains 15 residues. Germline lookup yields CDR1 MNHEY and CDR2 SMNVEV (reference sequence). The CDR3 region has the DNA TGTGCCAGCAGCCGAGCCGACAGGTCTGATCAGCCCCAGCATTTT. Encoded protein: CASSRADRSDQPQHF.

This rearrangement joins TRBV27 to TRBJ1-1; D possibly corresponds to TRBD1 (5 bases). The CDR3 totals 13 residues. In germline, CDR1 is MNHEY, CDR2 SMNVEV (reference sequence). V was shortened by 7 bases and J by 5 bases, with 14 bases between the two germline ends. In DNA form, the CDR3 reads TGTGCCAGCATGCAGGGTGGGAGGACTGAAGCTTTCTTT. It yields the protein CASMQGGRTEAFF.

This rearrangement joins TRBV29-1 to TRBJ2-5; maybe TRBD1 (6 bases). CDR1 SQVTM and CDR2 ANQGSEA come from the germline V gene. The CDR3 has 14 residues. Between the trimmed V and J ends, which lost 6 bases and 1 base, there was a span of 15 bases. The CDR3 sequence is CSVKLRDTQETQYF. The CDR3 nucleotides read TGCAGCGTCAAACTCCGGGACACCCAAGAGACCCAGTACTTC.

The chain recombines TRBV10-3 with TRBJ2-1, with 12 positions matching TRBD2. V shed 4 bases, J shed 9 bases, and the junction held 4 bases outside the gene matches. The CDR3 is 14 amino acids. Germline V lookup: CDR1 ENHRY, CDR2 SYGVKD. The CDR3 DNA reads as TGTGCCATCAGTGGGACTAGCGGGGATGGTGAGCAGTTCTTC. Translation gives CAISGTSGDGEQFF.

The chain has TRBV18 and TRBJ2-7; 8 bases agree with TRBD1. Unmatched junction bases numbered 8, after V lost 6 bases and J lost 1 base. Germline assignment: CDR1 KGHSH and CDR2 LQKENI. The CDR3 length is 15 residues. The CDR3 sequence: CASSPPGQESYEQYF. CDR3 coding DNA: TGTGCCAGCTCGCCCCCGGGACAGGAGTCCTACGAGCAGTACTTC.

This clone appeared a few times. This sequence joins TRBV7-9 and TRBJ1-4; 7 nucleotides match TRBD1. J lost 1 base, V lost 4 bases, and 9 bases had no gene match. This CDR3 is 17 amino acids long. The V gene's germline CDR1 is SEHNR and CDR2 FQNEAQ (reference sequence). Here the CDR3 DNA reads TGTGCCAGCAGCTCCCTGTCTTCAGGGGGAACTAATGAAAAACTGTTTTTT. Translating gives CASSSLSSGGTNEKLFF.

J is TRBJ1-1 and V is TRBV6-1; 11 positions agree with TRBD1. The CDR3 runs 15 residues. V trimming: 8 bases; J trimming: 4 bases; junction bases outside the gene matches: 9. Per germline, CDR1 MNHNS and CDR2 SASEGT. CDR3 amino acids: CASGRTGGLGTEAFF. For the CDR3, the DNA is TGTGCCAGCGGACGGACAGGGGGCTTAGGCACTGAAGCTTTCTTT.

The genes are TRBV7-2 and TRBJ1-2, with TRBD1 matching 7 bases. V was clipped by 5 bases and J by 4 bases; unmatched bases: 7. This CDR3 has 14 residues. Germline assignment: CDR1 SGHTA and CDR2 FQGNSA. Written as DNA, the CDR3 is TGTGCCAGCAGCCGCAGGGGGGCAAGCTATGGCTACACCTTC. Protein: CASSRRGASYGYTF.

The genes are TRBV19 and TRBJ1-6, with a tentative D call TRBD1 (5 bases). Germline V gene lookup returns CDR1 LNHDA and CDR2 SQIVND (reference sequence). CDR3 length: 15 amino acids. The ends were cut back, 6 bases at V and 9 bases at J, with 18 bases in the middle. The DNA for the CDR3 is TGTGCCAGTAGCGGGGAGGAGGGGAGCCGTTCACCCCTCCACTTT. It encodes CASSGEEGSRSPLHF.

The chain joins TRBV29-1 to TRBJ2-5; perhaps TRBD1 as D (6 bases). Germline assignment: CDR1 SQVTM and CDR2 ANQGSEA. The V and J ends lost 4 bases and 5 bases respectively, with 14 bases between them. The CDR3 contains 13 residues. CDR3 bases: TGCAGCGTTGGCAGGGGCGACTTGGAGACCCAGTACTTC. Its translation is CSVGRGDLETQYF.

This rearrangement joins TRBV5-8 to TRBJ2-1; 9 bases align to TRBD1. The CDR3 has 16 amino acids. Germline assignment: CDR1 SGHTS and CDR2 YDEGEE. The V gene end was trimmed by 0 bases and the J gene end by 7 bases; junction bases not matched to a gene: 8. Here the CDR3 DNA reads TGTGCCAGCAGCTTGGTTGGGACAGGGATTTTTAATGAGCAGTTCTTC. Translation gives CASSLVGTGIFNEQFF.

The CDR3 spells CASSYLAGPTSEAFF. CDR3 coding DNA: TGTGCCAGCAGCTATCTAGCAGGACCCACCTCGGAAGCTTTCTTT. The gene calls are TRBV7-9 and TRBJ1-1; D ambiguous. V lost 4 bases, J lost 8 bases, and 20 bases lay in between. This CDR3 contains 15 residues. The germline gives CDR1 SEHNR, CDR2 FQNEAQ (reference sequence).

The chain is built from TRBV4-3 and TRBJ2-1, with D unclear. V lost 0 bases, J lost 10 bases, and 10 bases lay in between. The CDR3 loop spans 13 amino acids. In germline, CDR1 is LGHNA, CDR2 YSLEER. The CDR3, as DNA: TGCGCCAGCAGCCAAGATTTACGGGTCGAGCAGTTCTTC. Its protein product is CASSQDLRVEQFF.

The V and J genes are TRBV5-6 and TRBJ1-1; unclear D gene. The CDR3 is made up of 14 amino acids. The germline V gene encodes CDR1 SGHDT and CDR2 YYEEEE. V lost 1 base, J lost 0 bases, and 7 bases lay in between. The DNA for the CDR3 is TGTGCCAGCAGCTTGTACAGTTTGAACACTGAAGCTTTCTTT. Its protein is CASSLYSLNTEAFF. Variable domain in full (rest from reference TRBV5-6 and TRBJ1-1): DAGVTQSPTHLIKTRGQQVTLRCSPKSGHDTVSWYQQALGQGPQFIFQYYEEEERQRGNFPDRFSGHQFPNYSSELNVNALLLGDSALYLCASSLYSLNTEAFFGQGTRLTVV.

The chain couples TRBV5-1 to TRBJ2-2, with D perhaps TRBD1 (6 bases). CDR1 is SGHRS, CDR2 YFSETQ, per germline. CDR3 size: 14 residues. V shed 0 bases and J shed 5 bases, with 8 bases lying between them. The DNA for the CDR3 is TGCGCCAGCAGCTTGGGGGGGCAAACCGGGGAGCTGTTTTTT. This codes for CASSLGGQTGELFF.

This chain joins TRBV5-1 and TRBJ2-7; tentative D call: TRBD2 (6 bases). This CDR3 comprises 15 residues. Per germline, CDR1 SGHRS and CDR2 YFSETQ. Trimming pared 4 bases from V and 4 bases from J, leaving 18 bases between. This CDR3 is CASSRPRGGEYEQYF. The CDR3 coding sequence is TGCGCCAGCAGCCGGCCCCGGGGCGGGGAATACGAGCAGTACTTC. The whole variable domain, filled in from reference TRBV5-1 and TRBJ2-7, reads KAGVTQTPRYLIKTRGQQVTLSCSPISGHRSVSWYQQTPGQGLQFLFEYFSETQRNKGNFPGRFSGRQFSNSRSEMNVSTLELGDSALYLCASSRPRGGEYEQYFGPGTRLTVT.

The chain combines TRBV6-5 with TRBJ2-5; 9 bases map to TRBD2. This CDR3 is built from 13 residues. Germline CDR1 is MNHEY and CDR2 is SVGAGI. Trimming took 8 bases from V and 4 from J; bases not matched to a gene: 5. CDR3 nucleotide sequence: TGTGCCAGCCGCGCGGGAGGGCGAGAGACCCAGTACTTC. It is translated as CASRAGGRETQYF.

V usage is TRBV11-3 and J usage is TRBJ2-2; a weak D match, TRBD2 (5 bases). CDR1 SGHNT and CDR2 YENEEA come from the germline V gene. The CDR3 has 13 residues. V was pared by 5 bases and J by 7 bases, with 11 bases between. This CDR3 reads CASSRGSVGELFF. The CDR3 nucleotides read TGTGCCAGCAGCAGAGGGTCGGTCGGGGAGCTGTTTTTT.

This rearrangement joins TRBV5-4 to TRBJ2-1; TRBD1 matches at 8 bases. With V trimmed by 1 base and J by 7 bases, 4 bases remained unmatched. CDR3 length: 14 residues. Germline loops: CDR1 SGHNT, CDR2 YYREEE (reference sequence). CDR3 nucleotide sequence: TGTGCCAGCAGCTTGAAGGACAGGGATAATGAGCAGTTCTTC. Protein: CASSLKDRDNEQFF.

The CDR3 nucleotides are TGTGCCATCGTCCGGGACACCAGCGGAACTGAAGCTTTCTTT. Protein product: CAIVRDTSGTEAFF. This chain joins TRBV10-3 and TRBJ1-1, with D tentatively TRBD1 (6 bases). CDR1 ENHRY and CDR2 SYGVKD come from the germline V gene. Trimming cost V 8 bases and J 5 bases, with 18 bases left between them. The CDR3 covers 14 residues.

This chain uses TRBV18 with TRBJ1-1; D is possibly TRBD1 (5 bases). CDR1 KGHSH and CDR2 LQKENI come from the germline V gene. The CDR3 has 14 residues. V shed 6 bases and J shed 3 bases, with 14 bases lying between them. DNA for the CDR3: TGTGCCAGCTCCTGGGGGAGGGGAGACACTGAAGCTTTCTTT. Its protein product is CASSWGRGDTEAFF.

The chain has TRBV7-9 and TRBJ1-1; D remains ambiguous. The CDR3 length is 13 residues. The ends were cut back, 3 bases at V and 5 bases at J, with 10 bases in the middle. Germline lookup yields CDR1 SEHNR and CDR2 FQNEAQ (reference sequence). CDR3 region: CASSFRGGTEAFF. The CDR3 nucleotides are TGTGCCAGCAGCTTTCGGGGAGGGACTGAAGCTTTCTTT.

The genes are TRBV7-9 and TRBJ1-1; TRBD1 aligns across 9 bases. J gave up 3 bases and V 7 bases, and 18 bases lay outside the gene matches. From germline, CDR1 is SEHNR and CDR2 FQNEAQ (reference sequence). CDR3 length: 18 residues. The CDR3 nucleotides are TGTGCCAGCATGGCTAAGTTTTTTATAGGACAGGGGTACACTGAAGCTTTCTTT. Amino acids: CASMAKFFIGQGYTEAFF.

The chain carries TRBV5-1 and TRBJ2-5, with TRBD2 matching over 8 bases. Germline loops: CDR1 SGHRS, CDR2 YFSETQ. V was clipped by 4 bases and J by 1 base; unmatched bases: 3. The CDR3 covers 14 residues. Here the CDR3 reads CASSGGLAQETQYF. The CDR3 region has the DNA TGCGCCAGCAGCGGAGGACTAGCCCAAGAGACCCAGTACTTC.

V and J are TRBV19 and TRBJ1-6; TRBD1 matches at 7 bases. V was pared by 6 bases and J by 5 bases, with 4 bases of the junction left unmatched. Germline CDR1 and CDR2: LNHDA and SQIVND (reference sequence). This CDR3 spans 14 amino acids. The CDR3 sequence is CASRPGQNNSPLHF. The CDR3 nucleotides are TGTGCCAGTAGGCCGGGACAGAATAATTCACCCCTCCACTTT.

The chain is built from TRBV5-1 and TRBJ1-3; TRBD1 matches 9 bases. The germline V gene encodes CDR1 SGHRS and CDR2 YFSETQ. CDR3 length equals 14 residues. The ends lost 4 bases at V and 4 bases at J; junction bases unmatched: 3. CDR3 in amino acids: CASSLGQGGNTIYF. CDR3 bases: TGCGCCAGCAGCCTCGGACAGGGGGGAAACACCATATATTTT. Full variable domain (remainder filled in from reference TRBV5-1 and TRBJ1-3): KAGVTQTPRYLIKTRGQQVTLSCSPISGHRSVSWYQQTPGQGLQFLFEYFSETQRNKGNFPGRFSGRQFSNSRSEMNVSTLELGDSALYLCASSLGQGGNTIYFGEGSWLTVV.